The 25 T cell receptor beta chains in this list originate from one sample, sequenced in a study of radiotherapy plus CTLA-4 blockade in lung cancer. The assay was immunoSEQ multiplex PCR, and TCRdb's table has in-frame clones only and misses some. The sample includes about 38,000 clones, about 68% of them seen just once. The sample here was peripheral blood, taken from a patient treated with radiotherapy plus ipilimumab. These receptor sequences come from a human donor with non-small cell lung cancer who had stable disease on radiotherapy plus ipilimumab.

The chain employs TRBV9 and TRBJ1-1; D not resolved. Germline CDR1 is SGDLS and CDR2 is YYNGEE. CDR3 length: 15 amino acids. The V end lost 0 bases, the J end lost 1 base, and 10 bases lay between the germline ends. The CDR3 DNA reads TGTGCCAGCAGCGTAGCTTCCGACAAGAACACTGAAGCTTTCTTT. Its protein is CASSVASDKNTEAFF.

The rearrangement joins TRBV30 to TRBJ2-7, with D unresolved. This CDR3 region has 15 residues. V was cut by 2 bases and J by 0 bases, with 14 bases left in between. In germline, CDR1 is GTSNPN, CDR2 SVGIG (reference sequence). CDR3 DNA sequence: TGTGCCTGGAGTACTACCGGCAGAGCCTCCTACGAGCAGTACTTC. It specifies CAWSTTGRASYEQYF.

The sample holds a few counts of this clone. V usage is TRBV6-1 and J usage is TRBJ1-5, with 7 bases matching TRBD1. The CDR3 spans 12 residues. V trimming: 5 bases; J trimming: 9 bases; junction bases outside the gene matches: 4. Germline values: CDR1 MNHNS, CDR2 SASEGT. CDR3 in DNA: TGTGCCAGCAGTAGGGGGCAAGGGCCCCAGCATTTT. It specifies CASSRGQGPQHF.

V and J are TRBV6-5 and TRBJ1-1; tentatively, D is TRBD1 (6 bases). Germline CDR1 is MNHEY and CDR2 is SVGAGI. V was clipped by 6 bases and J by 4 bases, with 15 bases between them. The CDR3 is 14 amino acids. CDR3 nucleotide sequence: TGTGCCAGCAGCGGAACGGACAGCGGCACTGAAGCTTTCTTT. Protein: CASSGTDSGTEAFF.

The genes are TRBV6-1 and TRBJ1-5, with unresolved D. The V end lost 6 bases, the J end lost 11 bases, and 23 bases lay between the germline ends. CDR3 length: 15 residues. Germline CDR1 and CDR2: MNHNS and SASEGT. The CDR3 DNA reads as TGTGCCAGCAGAACTGGCCCCCACGCCGAAGTGGCCCAGCATTTT. This codes for CASRTGPHAEVAQHF.

The chain recombines TRBV7-6 with TRBJ1-1, with 8 bases aligning to TRBD1. J was trimmed by 3 bases and V by 5 bases; bases with no gene match: 8. Per germline, CDR1 SGHVS and CDR2 FNYEAQ. The CDR3 extends over 15 amino acids. DNA of the CDR3: TGTGCCAGCAGCCTACAGGGGGTTCGGGACACTGAAGCTTTCTTT. Translated, it gives CASSLQGVRDTEAFF.

This chain connects TRBV9 to TRBJ1-1; 7 nucleotides align to TRBD1. Germline V gene data show CDR1 as SGDLS and CDR2 as YYNGEE. The CDR3 has 15 amino acids. With V trimmed by 4 bases and J by 2 bases, 8 bases remained unmatched. CDR3 amino acids: CASSFATGLNTEAFF. The CDR3 DNA reads as TGTGCCAGCAGCTTTGCGACAGGGCTAAACACTGAAGCTTTCTTT.

The V and J genes are TRBV6-4 and TRBJ1-5; D unresolved. Deletions cut 5 bases from V and 0 bases from J, with 11 bases between. This CDR3 is built from 15 residues. CDR1 is MRHNA and CDR2 is SNTAGT in the germline V gene. CDR3 in amino acids: CASSKELGSNQPQHF. CDR3 bases: TGTGCCAGCAGTAAAGAGTTGGGTAGCAATCAGCCCCAGCATTTT.

The chain is built from TRBV19 and TRBJ1-2; 8 bases align to TRBD1. The ends lost 5 bases at V and 8 bases at J; junction bases unmatched: 16. CDR1 is LNHDA, CDR2 SQIVND, per germline (reference sequence). The CDR3 covers 16 residues. The CDR3 sequence is CASSGAPPDRVEGYTF. In DNA form, the CDR3 reads TGTGCCAGTAGTGGAGCCCCCCCGGACAGGGTCGAGGGCTACACCTTC.

The rearrangement links TRBV10-3 to TRBJ2-3; the match to TRBD2 covers 9 bases. CDR1 and CDR2 (germline): ENHRY, SYGVKD. The CDR3 has 16 residues. Trimming removed 6 bases from V and 4 bases from J; junction bases left unmatched: 11. The DNA for the CDR3 is TGTGCCATCAGGGAAGCGGGGGGCCAAAGGTCAGATACGCAGTATTTT. As protein: CAIREAGGQRSDTQYF.

The chain combines TRBV6-5 with TRBJ1-2; 10 nucleotides align to TRBD1. This CDR3 is built from 15 residues. The ends lost 9 bases at V and 2 bases at J; junction bases unmatched: 9. Per the germline V gene, CDR1 is MNHEY and CDR2 is SVGAGI. The chain's CDR3 is CASFGTGAINYGYTF. Here the CDR3 DNA reads TGTGCCAGTTTTGGGACAGGGGCCATAAACTATGGCTACACCTTC.

The table lists this clone with a count of one. The rearrangement joins TRBV6-5 to TRBJ1-1; D uncertain. Trimming left V 4 bases short and J 0 bases short, with 15 bases between. The germline CDR1 and CDR2 sequences are MNHEY and SVGAGI. This CDR3 has 16 amino acids. CDR3 sequence reads: CASSSPTSPLNTEAFF. The CDR3 region has the DNA TGTGCCAGCAGTTCCCCTACGTCACCCTTGAACACTGAAGCTTTCTTT.

DNA for the CDR3: TGTGCCAGCAGCGGGGTTAGCTCCTATAATTCACCCCTCCACTTT. Translation: CASSGVSSYNSPLHF. The J gene is TRBJ1-6, the V gene TRBV5-6, with D unresolved. Germline CDR1 and CDR2: SGHDT and YYEEEE. The CDR3 consists of 15 residues. V was pared by 4 bases and J by 0 bases, with 8 bases between.

V and J are TRBV18 and TRBJ1-2; 8 bases match TRBD1. The length of the CDR3 is 14 residues. In germline, CDR1 is KGHSH, CDR2 LQKENI. Trimming at V came to 3 bases and at J to 0 bases, leaving 0 bases not matched to a gene. As DNA, the CDR3 is TGTGCCAGCTCACCGGGACAGGCTAACTATGGCTACACCTTC. It is translated as CASSPGQANYGYTF.

The V gene is TRBV10-1, the J gene TRBJ1-1, with TRBD1 matching over 9 bases. After removal of 6 bases from V and 5 bases from J, the junction contained 7 bases not matched to a gene. Germline CDR1 is WNHNN and CDR2 is SYGVQD (reference sequence). The CDR3 is made up of 14 amino acids. CDR3 nucleotide sequence: TGCGCCAGCAGGGAGGGACAGGGAGGGACTGAAGCTTTCTTT. Its translation is CASREGQGGTEAFF.

V and J are TRBV29-1 and TRBJ1-1; D gene ambiguous. Between the trimmed V and J ends, which lost 0 bases and 5 bases, there was a span of 16 bases. CDR1 SQVTM and CDR2 ANQGSEA come from the germline V gene. The CDR3 extends over 15 amino acids. The CDR3 region has the DNA TGCAGCGTTGAAGATTGGAGCCGTTCGAGGACTGAAGCTTTCTTT. Its translation: CSVEDWSRSRTEAFF.

The chain has TRBV10-2 and TRBJ2-7; D possibly corresponds to TRBD2 (6 bases). Trimming removed 4 bases at V and 3 bases at J, with 13 bases between. Germline CDR1 WSHSY, CDR2 SAAADI. The CDR3 runs 14 residues. Here the CDR3 reads CASSAGGFIYEQYF. In nucleotides, the CDR3 is TGCGCCAGCAGTGCTGGGGGGTTCATCTACGAGCAGTACTTC.

The J gene is TRBJ1-2, the V gene TRBV18; possibly TRBD1 for D (6 bases). This CDR3 spans 13 amino acids. CDR1 and CDR2 from the germline V gene are KGHSH and LQKENI. Trimming left V 6 bases short and J 5 bases short, with 13 bases between. CDR3 loop: CASSQSTGYGYTF. CDR3 nucleotide sequence: TGTGCCAGCTCGCAAAGTACAGGGTATGGCTACACCTTC.

The genes are TRBV28 and TRBJ2-1, with D possibly matching TRBD2 (5 bases). Germline values: CDR1 MDHEN, CDR2 SYDVKM. The CDR3 is 13 residues long. V dropped 6 bases and J dropped 10 bases, with 16 bases sitting between them. The CDR3: CASSPAIGEEQFF. DNA for the CDR3: TGTGCCAGCAGCCCAGCCATCGGGGAAGAGCAGTTCTTC.

The chain joins TRBV5-1 to TRBJ2-2; a possible D gene is TRBD1 (5 bases). In germline, CDR1 is SGHRS, CDR2 YFSETQ. CDR3 size: 14 residues. The V and J ends lost 1 base and 1 base respectively, with 5 bases between them. CDR3 bases: TGCGCCAGCAGCTTGACAGGGAACACCGGGGAGCTGTTTTTT. Its translation: CASSLTGNTGELFF.

This chain links TRBV5-1 with TRBJ1-5; no firm D call. CDR3 length equals 13 residues. Germline V gives CDR1 SGHRS, CDR2 YFSETQ. V lost 7 bases and J 5 bases, leaving 13 bases between the germline ends. DNA for the CDR3: TGCGCCAGCTCAATCGGTGGTGATCAGCCCCAGCATTTT. Translating gives CASSIGGDQPQHF. The full variable domain, rest sourced from reference TRBV5-1 and TRBJ1-5, is KAGVTQTPRYLIKTRGQQVTLSCSPISGHRSVSWYQQTPGQGLQFLFEYFSETQRNKGNFPGRFSGRQFSNSRSEMNVSTLELGDSALYLCASSIGGDQPQHFGDGTRLSIL.

The chain has TRBV6-5 and TRBJ2-3; 11 positions match TRBD2. The CDR3 is made up of 15 amino acids. Germline V gives CDR1 MNHEY, CDR2 SVGAGI. Trimming removed 6 bases from V and 2 bases from J; junction bases left unmatched: 4. The CDR3 DNA reads as TGTGCCAGCAGCAGACTAGCGGGGCTCACAGATACGCAGTATTTT. Amino acid sequence: CASSRLAGLTDTQYF.

The rearrangement links TRBV5-1 to TRBJ2-3; 9 nucleotides match TRBD2. Germline V gene data show CDR1 as SGHRS and CDR2 as YFSETQ. The CDR3 extends over 15 amino acids. V was pared by 5 bases and J by 3 bases, with 7 bases of the junction left unmatched. The CDR3 is CASRGAGGRTDTQYF. CDR3 in DNA: TGCGCCAGCAGGGGAGCGGGGGGTCGAACAGATACGCAGTATTTT. Full variable domain (outside the CDR3, taken from reference TRBV5-1 and TRBJ2-3): KAGVTQTPRYLIKTRGQQVTLSCSPISGHRSVSWYQQTPGQGLQFLFEYFSETQRNKGNFPGRFSGRQFSNSRSEMNVSTLELGDSALYLCASRGAGGRTDTQYFGPGTRLTVL.

The table lists this clone with a count of one. The chain combines TRBV10-1 with TRBJ1-1, with D possibly matching TRBD1 (5 bases). Germline CDR1 and CDR2: WNHNN and SYGVQD (reference sequence). The V gene lost 11 bases and the J gene lost 1 base, with 14 bases spanning the gap. The CDR3 has 13 residues. The CDR3 protein is CAARESWNTEAFF. In DNA, the CDR3 is TGCGCCGCCAGGGAATCTTGGAACACTGAAGCTTTCTTT.

This sequence joins TRBV15 and TRBJ1-5, with D hard to call. From germline, CDR1 is LNHNV and CDR2 YYDKDF (reference sequence). This CDR3 is 17 amino acids long. Trimming removed 0 bases from V and 4 bases from J, with 16 bases in between. CDR3 sequence: CATSRDSATLLNQPQHF. The DNA of the CDR3 is TGTGCCACCAGCAGAGATTCTGCCACGCTCCTTAATCAGCCCCAGCATTTT.